The next 27 T cell receptor beta chains were all read from a single sample in a study of HIV-infected patients and healthy controls (dated by TCRdb to between 2014 and 2016). Whole blood was used without fractionating the cells, so the repertoire represented all peripheral T cells without sorting. Receptor libraries were prepared by 5' RACE. TCRdb names Illumina MiSeq as the instrument used. Reverse transcription of approximately 500 ng RNA was performed with SuperScript III using primers directed against the alpha and beta constant regions. Separate alpha and beta chain libraries were made by chain-specific third strand synthesis with multiplexing indices. TCRdb trimmed public reads at Q25 via fastp, called clones via MiXCR and kept in-frame beta chains. Rows matching on CDR3 protein sequence are summarized as one entry with the most common DNA and genes. The sample contains 12,000 to 15,000 distinct CDR3 sequences, 7.5% to 10% of them found a single time. About 6.4% of the sample rests with the top ten.

The specimen was blood. The source is an adult in good health.

This clonotype was picked up many times. The chain recombines TRBV6-5 with TRBJ2-7; TRBD2 aligns across 14 bases. The V gene end was trimmed by 4 bases and the J gene end by 9 bases; junction bases not matched to a gene: 11. This CDR3 is 16 amino acids long. The V gene's germline CDR1 is MNHEY and CDR2 SVGAGI. CDR3 nucleotides: TGTGCCAGCAGTTCCGCCGGACTAGCGGGGGGAATGGGGCAGTACTTC. Amino acids: CASSSAGLAGGMGQYF.

This clonotype was picked up many times. The rearrangement joins TRBV9 to TRBJ2-6; 8 bases map to TRBD2. The V gene end was trimmed by 3 bases and the J gene end by 0 bases; junction bases not matched to a gene: 8. The CDR3 runs to 18 residues. Germline V lookup: CDR1 SGDLS, CDR2 YYNGEE. The DNA for the CDR3 is TGTGCCAGCAGCGATTGGACTAGCTTCTCCTCTGGGGCCAACGTCCTGACTTTC. It is translated as CASSDWTSFSSGANVLTF.

This clonotype has only a few counts. The gene calls are TRBV28 and TRBJ1-1; unclear D gene. The length of the CDR3 is 11 residues. V was shortened by 6 bases and J by 2 bases, with 4 bases between the two germline ends. Germline V gives CDR1 MDHEN, CDR2 SYDVKM. The CDR3 spells CASSPNTEAFF. In DNA form, the CDR3 reads TGTGCCAGCAGCCCAAACACTGAAGCTTTCTTT. The entire variable domain, with the rest obtained from reference TRBV28 and TRBJ1-1, is as follows: DVKVTQSSRYLVKRTGEKVFLECVQDMDHENMFWYRQDPGLGLRLIYFSYDVKMKEKGDIPEGYSVSREKKERFSLILESASTNQTSMYLCASSPNTEAFFGQGTRLTVV.

This clonotype was seen at least ten times. This rearrangement joins TRBV25-1 to TRBJ1-2; TRBD1 aligns across 9 bases. Germline values: CDR1 MGHDK, CDR2 SYGVNS. The CDR3 consists of 15 residues. The ends lost 4 bases at V and 7 bases at J; junction bases unmatched: 10. CDR3 sequence: CASSARDREFAGYTF. The CDR3 nucleotides read TGTGCCAGCAGTGCCCGGGACAGGGAGTTTGCTGGCTACACCTTC.

This clonotype was picked up many times. V gene TRBV20-1 combines with J gene TRBJ2-7; 8 nucleotides match TRBD1. The length of the CDR3 is 13 residues. V was clipped by 5 bases and J by 3 bases; unmatched bases: 6. Germline V gene sequence: CDR1 DFQATT, CDR2 SNEGSKA (reference sequence). CDR3 sequence: CSALRQGHYEQYF. In DNA form, the CDR3 reads TGCAGTGCTTTACGACAGGGGCACTACGAGCAGTACTTC.

This clonotype has ten or more counts. The chain employs TRBV7-9 and TRBJ2-6; D unclear. V lost 10 bases, J lost 11 bases, and 24 bases lay in between. Germline V lookup: CDR1 SEHNR, CDR2 FQNEAQ (reference sequence). This CDR3 is built from 15 residues. The CDR3 DNA reads TGTGCCATCTCCTCTTTTACGTCCCGGCCAGACGTCCTGACTTTC. Its protein is CAISSFTSRPDVLTF.

V and J are TRBV30 and TRBJ2-7, with D perhaps matching TRBD2 (6 bases). V was trimmed by 3 bases and J by 0 bases, leaving 9 bases between them. This CDR3 region has 13 residues. Looked up from germline, CDR1 is GTSNPN and CDR2 is SVGIG (reference sequence). CDR3 loop: CAWSVAVSYEQYF. CDR3 bases: TGTGCCTGGAGCGTAGCGGTCTCCTACGAGCAGTACTTC.

By its share, this clonotype is medium-sized. The rearrangement joins TRBV4-2 to TRBJ2-3, with D uncertain. The CDR3 has 13 residues. The germline V gene encodes CDR1 LGHNA and CDR2 YNFKEQ. V was shortened by 8 bases and J by 0 bases, with 9 bases between the two germline ends. CDR3 loop: CASASSSTDTQYF. The DNA for the CDR3 is TGTGCCAGCGCTAGTTCTAGCACAGATACGCAGTATTTT.

This chain uses TRBV3-1 with TRBJ1-4; D may be TRBD1 (5 bases). The CDR3 covers 14 residues. With 2 bases removed from V and 8 bases from J, the gap between germline ends came to 12 bases. CDR1 is LGHDT and CDR2 is YNNKEL in the germline V gene (reference sequence). CDR3 in amino acids: CASSQTGAPEKLFF. The CDR3 nucleotides are TGTGCCAGCAGCCAAACAGGAGCCCCGGAAAAACTGTTTTTT.

This clonotype rates as medium-sized (0.01 to 0.1%). V is TRBV18 and J is TRBJ1-5; D might be TRBD1 (5 bases). Germline assignment: CDR1 KGHSH and CDR2 LQKENI. The CDR3 contains 14 residues. V lost 3 bases to trimming and J lost 4 bases, with 10 bases between them. The DNA of the CDR3 is TGTGCCAGCTCACCCGTGGGGGGAAATCAGCCCCAGCATTTT. Protein: CASSPVGGNQPQHF.

There are many counts of this clonotype. The J gene is TRBJ2-6, the V gene TRBV7-8; D is undetermined. The CDR3 consists of 16 residues. CDR1 is SGHVS and CDR2 is FQNEAQ in the germline V gene. Trimming shortened V by 1 base and J by 0 bases, and 7 bases separated the two germline ends. The CDR3 nucleotides are TGTGCCAGCAGCTTAGTATCGGGCTCTGGGGCCAACGTCCTGACTTTC. Protein sequence: CASSLVSGSGANVLTF.

This clonotype is medium-sized. This chain joins TRBV19 and TRBJ1-1; TRBD1 matches 9 bases. After removal of 5 bases from V and 3 bases from J, the junction contained 4 bases not matched to a gene. The germline V gene has CDR1 LNHDA and CDR2 SQIVND (reference sequence). The CDR3 extends over 14 amino acids. CDR3 bases: TGTGCCAGTAGTTTGGACAGGGGCCACACTGAAGCTTTCTTT. Protein sequence: CASSLDRGHTEAFF.

This clonotype was found many times. V gene TRBV4-3 combines with J gene TRBJ2-3, with D uncertain. The CDR3 runs to 14 residues. Trimming removed 0 bases from V and 7 bases from J, with 11 bases in between. Germline CDR1 and CDR2: LGHNA and YSLEER. CDR3 protein: CASSQDGRGYTQYF. In nucleotides, the CDR3 is TGCGCCAGCAGCCAAGACGGGCGAGGTTATACGCAGTATTTT.

This clonotype rates as medium-sized. The V and J genes are TRBV24-1 and TRBJ2-5; D gene unclear. V lost 5 bases to trimming and J lost 4 bases, with 7 bases between them. The CDR3 loop spans 12 amino acids. Germline lookup yields CDR1 KGHDR and CDR2 SFDVKD. The CDR3 DNA reads TGTGCCACCAGTGTTGGTGGAGAGACCCAGTACTTC. Translation gives CATSVGGETQYF.

This clonotype was observed a handful of times. V and J are TRBV12-3 or TRBV12-4 and TRBJ2-1, with 10 bases that match TRBD2. The CDR3 runs 15 residues. J was trimmed by 9 bases and V by 3 bases; bases with no gene match: 8. The CDR3 spells CASSFISGGDSEQFF. The DNA of the CDR3 is TGTGCCAGCAGTTTTATAAGCGGGGGGGATAGTGAGCAGTTCTTC.

At least ten counts were recorded for this clonotype. V is TRBV20-1 and J is TRBJ2-5; D is undetermined. The CDR3 extends over 14 amino acids. From germline, CDR1 is DFQATT and CDR2 SNEGSKA (reference sequence). The V end was cut by 4 bases, the J end by 1 base, with 13 bases between. The chain's CDR3 is CSANIDIRQETQYF. The DNA for the CDR3 is TGCAGTGCTAATATCGACATCCGCCAAGAGACCCAGTACTTC.

By sample share, this clonotype is medium-sized (0.01 to 0.1%). The rearrangement links TRBV5-1 to TRBJ2-3; 16 bases match TRBD2. With 3 bases clipped from V and 2 bases from J, the junction kept 6 bases outside the gene matches. This CDR3 contains 18 residues. Germline V gene lookup returns CDR1 SGHRS and CDR2 YFSETQ. The CDR3 region is CASSSGTSGGAYTDTQYF. The CDR3, as DNA: TGCGCCAGCAGCTCCGGGACTAGCGGGGGGGCTTACACAGATACGCAGTATTTT.

This clonotype has at least ten counts. V and J are TRBV7-2 and TRBJ1-2, with 8 bases matching TRBD1. The CDR3 runs 13 residues. With V trimmed by 5 bases and J by 6 bases, 5 bases remained unmatched. CDR1 and CDR2 from the germline V gene are SGHTA and FQGNSA. DNA for the CDR3: TGTGCCAGCAGCCCGCAGGGGGCTCATGGCTACACCTTC. Its translation is CASSPQGAHGYTF.

By its share, this clonotype is medium-sized. The gene calls are TRBV4-3 and TRBJ2-1; D is unclear. The germline gives CDR1 LGHNA, CDR2 YSLEER. Trimming stripped 1 base from V and 9 bases from J, with 10 bases between. This CDR3 contains 13 residues. The CDR3 DNA is TGCGCCAGCAGCCAAGGAGAGATTGGTGAGCAGTTCTTC. This gives the protein CASSQGEIGEQFF.

This clonotype was recorded many times. The V call is TRBV20-1, the J call TRBJ1-1; the D is unclear. There are 12 residues in the CDR3. Trimming stripped 3 bases from V and 10 bases from J, with 15 bases between. Germline V gives CDR1 DFQATT, CDR2 SNEGSKA (reference sequence). CDR3 nucleotides: TGCAGTGCTAGTGTAGGCGACATTTCAGCTTTCTTT. This gives the protein CSASVGDISAFF.

This clonotype was counted between two and nine times. The gene calls are TRBV30 and TRBJ2-1; a weak D match, TRBD2 (5 bases). The V and J ends lost 2 bases and 2 bases respectively, with 7 bases between them. This CDR3 is built from 13 residues. Germline V lookup: CDR1 GTSNPN, CDR2 SVGIG (reference sequence). In DNA form, the CDR3 reads TGTGCCTGGAGTAGAGGGACCTACAATGAGCAGTTCTTC. This codes for CAWSRGTYNEQFF.

Ten or more counts support this clonotype. The chain is built from TRBV6-6 and TRBJ1-4; the D is unclear. CDR1 and CDR2 (germline): MNHNY, SVGAGI (reference sequence). This CDR3 is 14 amino acids long. V dropped 6 bases and J dropped 4 bases, with 12 bases sitting between them. CDR3 sequence reads: CASRRTADNEKLFF. The CDR3 coding sequence is TGTGCCAGCAGGCGGACGGCCGATAATGAAAAACTGTTTTTT.

This clonotype is deemed medium-sized. The CDR3 spells CSVGRGNTEAFF. The CDR3 DNA follows: TGCAGCGTTGGGAGAGGGAACACTGAAGCTTTCTTT. The V and J genes are TRBV29-1 and TRBJ1-1; D is ambiguous. V lost 4 bases and J lost 1, with 7 bases in between. Germline CDR1 SQVTM, CDR2 ANQGSEA. This CDR3 is 12 amino acids long.

The sample holds many counts of this clonotype. V is TRBV2 and J is TRBJ1-2; 7 positions agree with TRBD1. Germline loops: CDR1 SNHLY, CDR2 FYNNEI. V gave up 4 bases and J gave up 3 bases; unmatched junction bases: 5. CDR3 size: 14 residues. The DNA of the CDR3 is TGTGCCAGCAGTGGACAGGGACCATACTATGGCTACACCTTC. The encoded protein is CASSGQGPYYGYTF.

The rearrangement links TRBV12-3 or TRBV12-4 to TRBJ2-3; 7 bases match TRBD1. V trimming: 7 bases; J trimming: 1 base; junction bases outside the gene matches: 5. The CDR3 extends over 14 amino acids. Here the CDR3 DNA reads TGTGCCAGCAAGACAGGGTCACGCACAGATACGCAGTATTTT. Translated: CASKTGSRTDTQYF.

This clonotype was detected once. The rearrangement links TRBV7-2 to TRBJ2-1; 8 positions agree with TRBD1. CDR3 length: 18 amino acids. With 4 bases clipped from V and 7 bases from J, the junction kept 18 bases outside the gene matches. The V gene's germline CDR1 is SGHTA and CDR2 FQGNSA. The CDR3 is CASSSHTGQGLLRNEQFF. For the CDR3, the DNA is TGTGCCAGCAGCTCCCATACCGGACAGGGTCTTCTTAGAAATGAGCAGTTCTTC.

This clonotype was counted only a few times. The V call is TRBV6-1, the J call TRBJ1-1; no clear D gene. CDR1 and CDR2 from the germline V gene are MNHNS and SASEGT. V was clipped by 2 bases and J by 3 bases, with 10 bases between them. There are 14 residues in the CDR3. The DNA for the CDR3 is TGTGCCAGCAGTGAAATCGATGGGGACACTGAAGCTTTCTTT. Translated: CASSEIDGDTEAFF.